The 18 T cell receptor beta chains reported below all come from one sample, sequenced in a study of long-term antiretroviral therapy in people with HIV. Survey-level resolution applied to immunoSEQ assay v3.0. Generated by immunoSEQ multiplex PCR, the TCRdb table keeps only in-frame clones and is missing some. The top ten hold approximately 5.5% of the sample, which has about 25,000 clones, 65% to 85% seen once. The sample here was unsorted PBMCs, taken 3 years after starting antiretroviral therapy. These receptors originate from a man in his late teens or twenties with HIV.

The V gene is TRBV5-1, the J gene TRBJ1-5, with D uncertain. The V gene lost 2 bases and the J gene lost 5 bases, with 11 bases spanning the gap. The CDR3 has 14 amino acids. Germline V lookup: CDR1 SGHRS, CDR2 YFSETQ. CDR3 nucleotide sequence: TGCGCCAGCAGCTTCCTCGGGCTCGATCAGCCCCAGCATTTT. This translates into CASSFLGLDQPQHF.

The rearrangement links TRBV9 to TRBJ1-5; D might be TRBD1 (6 bases). CDR3 size: 15 residues. Germline CDR1 is SGDLS and CDR2 is YYNGEE. With 2 bases removed from V and 2 bases from J, the gap between germline ends came to 11 bases. This chain's CDR3 is CASSVWGPGNQPQHF. Written as DNA, the CDR3 is TGTGCCAGCAGCGTGTGGGGGCCGGGCAATCAGCCCCAGCATTTT.

A single count supports this clone. The J gene is TRBJ2-2, the V gene TRBV5-1, with TRBD2 matching over 11 bases. There are 16 residues in the CDR3. Germline CDR1 is SGHRS and CDR2 is YFSETQ. The junction had 7 bases not matched to a gene; V was cut back by 4 bases and J by 5 bases. The CDR3 DNA reads as TGCGCCAGCAGCCCGGGACTAGCGGCCGTTACCGGGGAGCTGTTTTTT. It yields the protein CASSPGLAAVTGELFF.

The count of this clone is one. This chain links TRBV6-1 with TRBJ1-6, with TRBD1 matching 8 bases. Germline V lookup: CDR1 MNHNS, CDR2 SASEGT. The ends lost 4 bases at V and 8 bases at J; junction bases unmatched: 16. The CDR3 runs to 18 residues. CDR3 nucleotide sequence: TGTGCCAGCAGTGGCGAATCCCCCGACAGGGGTGAGGATTCACCCCTCCACTTT. Its translation is CASSGESPDRGEDSPLHF.

The chain joins TRBV21-1 to TRBJ1-4; the listed D gene, TRBD1, was not tested against the DNA. TRBV21-1 represents a pseudogene. The CDR3 totals 19 residues. CDR3 residues: CASSKKEGTEPSTNEKLFF. The CDR3 nucleotides read TGTGCCAGCAGCAAAAAGGAAGGGACAGAGCCTTCAACTAATGAAAAACTGTTTTTT.

The chain is built from TRBV4-1 and TRBJ2-7; no definite D call. The germline V gene has CDR1 MGHRA and CDR2 YSYEKL. Trimming cost V 4 bases and J 6 bases, with 16 bases left between them. The CDR3 spans 14 residues. The CDR3 region is CASSLKYWWPEQYV. Here the CDR3 DNA reads TGCGCCAGCAGCCTCAAGTATTGGTGGCCCGAGCAGTACGTC.

The V call is TRBV6-5, the J call TRBJ2-3; TRBD2 matches 10 bases. CDR1 is MNHEY, CDR2 SVGAGI, per germline. V lost 5 bases to trimming and J lost 3 bases; unmatched junction nucleotides: 5. The CDR3 sequence is 15 residues long. This CDR3 is CASSPGLALTDTQYF. The CDR3 DNA reads TGTGCCAGCAGTCCGGGACTAGCGTTGACAGATACGCAGTATTTT.

The chain combines TRBV2 with TRBJ2-5; 9 bases are a match to TRBD2. Germline V gives CDR1 SNHLY, CDR2 FYNNEI. The CDR3 is 14 amino acids. The V segment lost 8 bases and the J segment 0 bases; nucleotides outside the gene matches: 4. The CDR3 spells CASLSGGHQETQYF. The CDR3 DNA reads as TGTGCCAGCCTTAGCGGGGGCCACCAAGAGACCCAGTACTTC.

This chain links TRBV27 with TRBJ2-7, with D perhaps matching TRBD2 (7 bases). Germline V gene sequence: CDR1 MNHEY, CDR2 SMNVEV (reference sequence). The CDR3 is 15 residues long. Trimming cost V 3 bases and J 4 bases, with 16 bases left between them. The CDR3 region has the DNA TGTGCCAGCAGTTTTATAGGTCGGGGGGCGTACGAGCAGTACTTC. Residues: CASSFIGRGAYEQYF.

The chain links TRBV10-3 to TRBJ2-3, with 10 nucleotides matching TRBD1. With V trimmed by 6 bases and J by 4 bases, 10 bases remained unmatched. There are 16 residues in the CDR3. The germline V gene encodes CDR1 ENHRY and CDR2 SYGVKD. The CDR3 DNA sequence: TGTGCCATCAGGGGACAGGGGAATTATTGGGCAGATACGCAGTATTTT. It yields the protein CAIRGQGNYWADTQYF.

The J gene is TRBJ2-7, the V gene TRBV15; D remains unclear. The germline CDR1 and CDR2 sequences are LNHNV and YYDKDF (reference sequence). This CDR3 has 15 amino acids. Trimming shortened V by 4 bases and J by 6 bases, and 19 bases separated the two germline ends. Here the CDR3 reads CATSINSYHGSEQYV. Written as DNA, the CDR3 is TGTGCCACCAGCATCAACTCCTATCATGGTTCCGAGCAGTACGTC.

This sequence joins TRBV4-2 and TRBJ2-1; TRBD2 matches at 14 bases. Trimming removed 2 bases from V and 7 bases from J; junction bases left unmatched: 10. Germline V CDR1 and CDR2: LGHNA, YNFKEQ. The CDR3 is 18 amino acids. The DNA of the CDR3 is TGTGCCAGCAGCCAACCAGGACTAGCGGGGGGAAAGGCGAATGAGCAGTTCTTC. Its protein product is CASSQPGLAGGKANEQFF.

This chain uses TRBV27 with TRBJ2-6, with D unclear. V lost 3 bases and J 0 bases, leaving 6 bases between the germline ends. The germline CDR1 and CDR2 sequences are MNHEY and SMNVEV (reference sequence). The CDR3 spans 15 residues. CDR3 nucleotide sequence: TGTGCCAGCAGTTTGACCCCCTCTGGGGCCAACGTCCTGACTTTC. Translation gives CASSLTPSGANVLTF.

This chain connects TRBV5-1 to TRBJ2-2; D could derive from TRBD1 or TRBD2 (6 bases each). Germline CDR1 and CDR2: SGHRS and YFSETQ. Trimming took off 3 bases at V and 5 bases at J, with 11 bases between the two ends. The CDR3 is made up of 14 amino acids. The CDR3 DNA sequence: TGCGCCAGCAGCTGGGGGGCGCAAACCGGGGAGCTGTTTTTT. Residues: CASSWGAQTGELFF.

The V and J genes are TRBV6-1 and TRBJ2-1, with 7 bases identical to TRBD2. V trimming: 9 bases; J trimming: 1 base; junction bases outside the gene matches: 6. CDR3 length: 14 residues. Germline CDR1 reads MNHNS; CDR2 reads SASEGT. CDR3 protein: CASRAGISYNEQFF. In nucleotides, the CDR3 is TGTGCCAGTCGAGCGGGGATATCCTACAATGAGCAGTTCTTC.

V gene TRBV5-1 combines with J gene TRBJ1-2; weak D call: TRBD1 (6 bases). The germline V and J ends were trimmed by 0 bases and 0 bases, with 15 bases remaining between them. This CDR3 spans 17 amino acids. Germline assignment: CDR1 SGHRS and CDR2 YFSETQ. The CDR3, as DNA: TGCGCCAGCAGCTTGGGACGACAGGCTGCGGCTAACTATGGCTACACCTTC. This sequence encodes CASSLGRQAAANYGYTF.

The genes are TRBV4-1 and TRBJ1-5, with D perhaps TRBD1 (6 bases). Germline CDR1 MGHRA, CDR2 YSYEKL. V was pared by 3 bases and J by 6 bases, with 12 bases between. The CDR3 is 14 amino acids. The CDR3 coding sequence is TGCGCCAGCAGCCAGGACAACAGGGTTCAGCCCCAGCATTTT. It specifies CASSQDNRVQPQHF.

The rearrangement uses TRBV5-1 and TRBJ2-5; 7 bases map to TRBD2. CDR3 length equals 14 residues. V was clipped by 0 bases and J by 2 bases; unmatched bases: 1. CDR1 and CDR2 (germline): SGHRS, YFSETQ. This chain's CDR3 is CASSLGGGQETQYF. CDR3 nucleotides: TGCGCCAGCAGCTTGGGGGGGGGTCAAGAGACCCAGTACTTC.